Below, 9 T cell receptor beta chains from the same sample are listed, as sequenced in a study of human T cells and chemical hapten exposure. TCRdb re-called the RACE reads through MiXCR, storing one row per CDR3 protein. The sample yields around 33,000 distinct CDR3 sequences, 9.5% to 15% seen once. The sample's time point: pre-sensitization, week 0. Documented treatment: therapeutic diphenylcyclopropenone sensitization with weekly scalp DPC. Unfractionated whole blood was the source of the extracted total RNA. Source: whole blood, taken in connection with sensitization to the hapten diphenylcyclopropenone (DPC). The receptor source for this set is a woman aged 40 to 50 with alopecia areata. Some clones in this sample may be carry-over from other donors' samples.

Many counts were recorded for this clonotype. CDR3 bases: TGTGCCAGCAGCTTAGAGGGAGCTACTAACTATGGCTACACCTTC. It yields the protein CASSLEGATNYGYTF. The chain links TRBV7-9 to TRBJ1-2; D gene uncertain. Germline CDR1 and CDR2: SEHNR and FQNEAQ (reference sequence). This CDR3 comprises 15 residues. V was clipped by 1 base and J by 0 bases, with 9 bases between them.

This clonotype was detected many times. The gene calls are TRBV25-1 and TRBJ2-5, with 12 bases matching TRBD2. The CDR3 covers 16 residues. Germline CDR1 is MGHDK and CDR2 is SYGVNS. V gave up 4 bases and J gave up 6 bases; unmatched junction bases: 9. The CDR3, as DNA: TGTGCCAGCAGTGGGACAGGACTAGCGGGAACCCAGACCCAGTACTTC. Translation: CASSGTGLAGTQTQYF.

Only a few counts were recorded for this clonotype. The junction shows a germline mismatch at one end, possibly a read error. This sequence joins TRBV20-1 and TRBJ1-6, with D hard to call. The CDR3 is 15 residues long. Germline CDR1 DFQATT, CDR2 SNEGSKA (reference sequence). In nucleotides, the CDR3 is TGCAGTGCAAGAGGCCCTGAGCCCATTAATTCACCCCTCCACTTT. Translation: CSARGPEPINSPLHF.

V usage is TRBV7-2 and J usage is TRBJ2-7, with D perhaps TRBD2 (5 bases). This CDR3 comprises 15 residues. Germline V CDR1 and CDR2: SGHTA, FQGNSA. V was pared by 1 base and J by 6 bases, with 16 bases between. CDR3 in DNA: TGTGCCAGCAGCTTAGGCGCTAGCTTAGTAGTCGAGCAGTACTTC. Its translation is CASSLGASLVVEQYF.

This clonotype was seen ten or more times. CDR3 protein: CAWRGGYGNQETQYF. For the CDR3, the DNA is TGTGCCTGGAGAGGGGGTTATGGGAACCAAGAGACCCAGTACTTC. The V gene is TRBV30, the J gene TRBJ2-5, with D maybe TRBD1 (6 bases). Trimming left V 3 bases short and J 0 bases short, with 14 bases between. The CDR3 extends over 15 amino acids. The germline CDR1 and CDR2 sequences are GTSNPN and SVGIG (reference sequence).

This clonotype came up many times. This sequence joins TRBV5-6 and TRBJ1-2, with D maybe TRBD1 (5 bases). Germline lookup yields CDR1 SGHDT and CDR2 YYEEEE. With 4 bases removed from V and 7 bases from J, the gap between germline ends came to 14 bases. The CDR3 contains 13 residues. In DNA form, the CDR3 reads TGTGCCAGCAGCACGGTTCAGGGCTCTGGCTACACCTTC. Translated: CASSTVQGSGYTF.

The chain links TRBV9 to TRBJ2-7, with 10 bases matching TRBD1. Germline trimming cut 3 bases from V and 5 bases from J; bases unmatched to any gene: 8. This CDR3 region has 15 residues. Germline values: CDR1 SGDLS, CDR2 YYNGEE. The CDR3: CASSALADRGDEQYF. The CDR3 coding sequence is TGTGCCAGCAGCGCCCTTGCGGACAGGGGGGACGAGCAGTACTTC.

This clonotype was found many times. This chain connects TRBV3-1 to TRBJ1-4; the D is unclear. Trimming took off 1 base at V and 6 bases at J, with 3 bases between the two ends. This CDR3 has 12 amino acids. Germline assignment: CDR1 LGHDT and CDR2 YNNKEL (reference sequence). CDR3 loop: CASSQVDEKLFF. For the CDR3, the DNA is TGTGCCAGCAGCCAAGTCGATGAAAAACTGTTTTTT. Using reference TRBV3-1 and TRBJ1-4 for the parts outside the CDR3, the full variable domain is DTAVSQTPKYLVTQMGNDKSIKCEQNLGHDTMYWYKQDSKKFLKIMFSYNNKELIINETVPNRFSPKSPDKAHLNLHINSLELGDSAVYFCASSQVDEKLFFGSGTQLSVL.

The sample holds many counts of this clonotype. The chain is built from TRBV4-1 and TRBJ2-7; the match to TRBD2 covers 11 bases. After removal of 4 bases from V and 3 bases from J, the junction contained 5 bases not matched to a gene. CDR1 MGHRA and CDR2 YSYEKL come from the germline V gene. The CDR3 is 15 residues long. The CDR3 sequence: CASSPGTSGVYEQYF. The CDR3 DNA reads TGCGCCAGCAGCCCTGGGACTAGCGGTGTCTACGAGCAGTACTTC.